This T cell receptor beta chain comes out of a study of blood T cell repertoires in COVID-19. The overall study: Spain, Italy and the United States supplied samples that represented acute and convalescent COVID-19. PBMCs, B-cell-depleted T cells, or T cells provided the cDNA or gDNA that made up the material.

The Seattle patients joined while their infection was active and were tracked longitudinally afterward. In the source study's methods: Reference gene primers were amplified, and this amplification served to estimate nucleated cell counts. Generated by immunoSEQ multiplex PCR, the TCRdb table keeps only in-frame clones and is missing some. V, J and clone size reflect that table, while D and trimming were determined from the DNA. The sample consists of about 300,000 clones, 88% of them appearing once. CDR3 size: 14 residues. Trimming removed 4 bases from V and 8 bases from J; junction bases left unmatched: 9. Germline CDR1 is SGHRS and CDR2 is YFSETQ.

The sequence derives from a woman under 40 with COVID-19, enrolled during active disease. Sample: peripheral blood. The chain links TRBV5-1 to TRBJ1-2; 9 bases map to TRBD1. CDR3 protein: CASSRGTGSLGYTF. The CDR3 DNA sequence: TGCGCCAGCAGCAGGGGGACAGGGTCCCTCGGCTACACCTTC.